This T cell receptor (beta chain) is drawn from a study of T cell responses to AZD1222 COVID-19 vaccine. Whole-study findings and limits: Most donors were white British and more were female, and clonal diversity was possibly underestimated.

V was pared by 2 bases and J by 6 bases, with 4 bases of the junction left unmatched. This CDR3 has 13 residues. Germline V gene data show CDR1 as SGHDT and CDR2 as YYEEEE. In the case of this clone: Its target is not known.

TCRdb's copy holds only in-frame clones and misses some; the assay was immunoSEQ multiplex PCR. This repertoire shows more than 150,000 clones, around 93% found once; its top ten account for roughly 10%. The TCR comes from an adult in good health. This chain uses TRBV5-6 with TRBJ1-2; 7 bases fit TRBD1. The sequencing used peripheral blood, collected on day 0 of AZD1222 vaccination. DNA for the CDR3: TGTGCCAGCAGCTTTGCCCAGGGGGATGGCTACACCTTC. Translating it yields CASSFAQGDGYTF.